This T cell receptor beta chain was recovered during a study of breast tumors, draining lymph nodes, adjacent tissues. General study points: Tumor repertoires ranked between lymph nodes and nontumor tissue in diversity, with V and J gene preferences.

Axillary draining lymph nodes of breast cancer patients supplied the node samples. The CDR3 extends over 14 amino acids. After removal of 3 bases from V and 10 bases from J, the junction contained 5 bases not matched to a gene. CDR1 is KGHDR and CDR2 is SFDVKD in the germline V gene. Many counts were recorded for this clonotype. Its antigen is not identified. TCRdb processed the multiplex PCR reads anew with MiXCR; each CDR3 protein has one entry. The sample consists of some 200,000 distinct CDR3 sequences, about 32% of them appearing once. The clonotype comes from a female donor with breast cancer. Some clones in this sample may be carry-over from other donors' samples. Sequenced input: axillary lymph node tissue. The V call is TRBV24-1, the J call TRBJ2-1; 10 nucleotides match TRBD2. CDR3 sequence (DNA): TGTGCCACCAGTGATCTCTCTAGCGGGAGCGAGCAGTTCTTC. It codes for CATSDLSSGSEQFF.